The rows below give T cell receptor beta chains drawn from one sample of a study of shared clonotypes between healthy human individuals. Profiling relied on immunoSEQ multiplex PCR, and the TCRdb table lists in-frame clones only, not all of them. The top ten clones hold approximately 0.11% of a sample with hundreds of thousands of clones, approximately 96% of them seen once. The sequenced sample was naive CD8+ T cells sorted from blood. The receptors originated from a woman aged 25 to 45 in good health. CDR3s include the opening cysteine and the closing phenylalanine or tryptophan. The D gene is left open where the match is weak.

TRBJ1-1,18,TRBV9,NA,CATTWGGRGDATDTEAFF,TGTGCCACCACCTGGGGGGGGAGAGGGGACGCCACGGACACTGAAGCTTTCTTT
TRBJ2-7,19,TRBV5-6,TRBD2,CASSPGGGLAGSNPNEQYF,TGTGCCAGCAGCCCAGGGGGTGGACTAGCGGGATCAAATCCTAACGAGCAGTACTTC
TRBJ1-1,16,TRBV28,NA,CASSPRVEYMNTEAFF,TGTGCCAGCAGTCCTCGGGTGGAGTACATGAACACTGAAGCTTTCTTT
TRBJ2-3,16,TRBV27,TRBD2,CASNPGLAGWTDTQYF,TGTGCCAGCAATCCGGGACTAGCGGGATGGACAGATACGCAGTATTTT
TRBJ1-4,13,TRBV9,NA,CASSVDADEKLFF,TGTGCCAGCAGCGTAGACGCAGATGAAAAACTGTTTTTT
TRBJ2-7,14,TRBV27,TRBD1,CASSTGQGTHEQYF,TGTGCCAGCAGTACGGGACAGGGGACCCACGAGCAGTACTTC
TRBJ2-5,15,TRBV9,NA,CASSVEAGSQETQYF,TGTGCCAGCAGCGTAGAGGCAGGTTCTCAAGAGACCCAGTACTTC
TRBJ2-7,15,TRBV13,NA,CASSLGVPFSYEQYF,TGTGCCAGCAGCTTGGGGGTACCTTTCTCCTACGAGCAGTACTTC
TRBJ2-3,15,TRBV14,TRBD2,CASSLLAGVADTQYF,TGTGCCAGCAGCCTTCTAGCGGGAGTGGCAGATACGCAGTATTTT
TRBJ1-1,20,TRBV11-2,NA,CASSLDAEHGGARANTEAFF,TGTGCCAGCAGCTTAGATGCGGAACACGGGGGGGCGAGGGCGAACACTGAAGCTTTCTTT
TRBJ2-2,14,TRBV30,NA,CASVSIGHTGELFF,TGTGCTTCAGTTTCGATCGGTCACACCGGGGAGCTGTTTTTT
TRBJ2-1,15,TRBV27,NA,CASSPQSPPYNEQFF,TGTGCCAGCAGTCCTCAGAGTCCCCCTTACAATGAGCAGTTCTTC